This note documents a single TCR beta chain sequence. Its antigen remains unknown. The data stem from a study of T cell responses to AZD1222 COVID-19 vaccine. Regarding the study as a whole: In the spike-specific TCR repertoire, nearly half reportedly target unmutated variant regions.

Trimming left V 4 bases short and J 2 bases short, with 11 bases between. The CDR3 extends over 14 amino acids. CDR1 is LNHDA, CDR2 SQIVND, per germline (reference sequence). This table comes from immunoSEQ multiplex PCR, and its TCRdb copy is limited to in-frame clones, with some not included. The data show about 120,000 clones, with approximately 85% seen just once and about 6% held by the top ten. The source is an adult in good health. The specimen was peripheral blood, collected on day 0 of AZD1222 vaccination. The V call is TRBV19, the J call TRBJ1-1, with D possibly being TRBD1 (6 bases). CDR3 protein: CASSKEDSNTEAFF. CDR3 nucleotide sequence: TGTGCCAGTAGTAAAGAGGACAGTAACACTGAAGCTTTCTTT.